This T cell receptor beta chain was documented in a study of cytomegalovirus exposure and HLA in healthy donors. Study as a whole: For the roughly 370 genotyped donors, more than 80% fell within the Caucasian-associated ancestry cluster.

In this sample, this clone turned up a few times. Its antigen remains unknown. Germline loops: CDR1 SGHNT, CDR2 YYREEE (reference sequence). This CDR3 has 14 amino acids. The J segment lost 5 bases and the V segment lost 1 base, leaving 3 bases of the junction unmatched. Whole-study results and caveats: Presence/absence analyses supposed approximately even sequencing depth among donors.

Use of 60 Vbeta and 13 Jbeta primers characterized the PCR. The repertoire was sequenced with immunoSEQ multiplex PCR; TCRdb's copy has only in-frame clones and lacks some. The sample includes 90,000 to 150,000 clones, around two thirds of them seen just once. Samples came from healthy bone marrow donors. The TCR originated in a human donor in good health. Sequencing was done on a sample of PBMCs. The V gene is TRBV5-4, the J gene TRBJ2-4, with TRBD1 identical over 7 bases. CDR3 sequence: CASSLIGTENIQYF. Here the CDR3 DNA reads TGTGCCAGCAGCTTGATCGGGACAGAAAACATTCAGTACTTC.